A selection of T cell receptor beta chains follows, all from one sample in a study of T cell repertoires in cytomegalovirus infection. TCRdb ran MiXCR on the reads and lists one entry per CDR3 protein. The sample includes 100,000 to 150,000 distinct CDR3 sequences, 8.8% of them seen just once. The sequencing input was PBMCs. The receptors here all came from a human donor in good health (CMV status not recorded). Some clones in this sample may be carry-over from other donors' samples. Each CDR3 is given with its conserved first and last residue. The D gene is left open where the match is weak. Size values are once, few and many counts, or a class for expanded clones, and some rows have none.

cdr3_aa,cdr3_nt,v_call,j_call,clone_size,d_call
CASSRQELSTDTQYF,TGTGCCAGCAGCCGACAGGAACTGTCCACAGATACGCAGTATTTT,TRBV14,TRBJ2-3,many,-
CASSQDGQWDYGYTF,TGCGCCAGCAGCCAAGATGGACAGTGGGACTATGGCTACACCTTC,TRBV4-1,TRBJ1-2,many,-
CASQPGDREDYGYTF,TGTGCCAGCCAACCAGGGGACAGGGAAGACTATGGCTACACCTTC,TRBV19,TRBJ1-2,many,TRBD1
CASRPPGSPNEKLFF,TGTGCCAGCAGACCTCCAGGGTCACCAAATGAAAAACTGTTTTTT,TRBV28,TRBJ1-4,many,-
CASSYGTAGEAFF,TGTGCCAGCAGCTATGGGACGGCCGGTGAAGCTTTCTTT,TRBV12-3/TRBV12-4,TRBJ1-1,many,-
CSARAGRTYNEQFF,TGCAGTGCTAGAGCGGGGAGAACCTACAATGAGCAGTTCTTC,TRBV20-1,TRBJ2-1,many,-
CASRPDSSGRGYTF,TGTGCCAGCAGGCCCGACAGTTCCGGCCGTGGCTACACCTTC,TRBV6-5,TRBJ1-2,many,-
CASSFSGMDTEAFF,TGTGCCAGCAGTTTCTCGGGAATGGACACTGAAGCTTTCTTT,TRBV27,TRBJ1-1,many,-
CASSASGTSGGFEQFF,TGTGCCAGCAGCGCATCCGGGACTAGCGGGGGATTTGAGCAGTTCTTC,TRBV7-2,TRBJ2-1,many,TRBD2
CASSLTWTDTQYF,TGTGCCAGCAGCCTCACGTGGACAGATACGCAGTATTTT,TRBV7-2,TRBJ2-3,many,-
CASSLGQLTTPGANVLTF,TGTGCCAGCAGCTTGGGACAGCTGACAACACCTGGGGCCAACGTCCTGACTTTC,TRBV5-4,TRBJ2-6,many,-
CASSLQAATNEKLFF,TGTGCCAGCAGCTTACAAGCGGCAACTAATGAAAAACTGTTTTTT,TRBV7-2,TRBJ1-4,many,-
CASSPFEGSKETQYF,TGTGCCAGCAGCCCATTTGAGGGGTCCAAAGAGACCCAGTACTTC,TRBV7-9,TRBJ2-5,few,-
CASRNGPGIDTQYF,TGTGCCAGTCGAAATGGTCCGGGGATAGATACGCAGTATTTT,TRBV19,TRBJ2-3,few,-
CASSLASRGGNTEAFF,TGTGCCAGCAGCTTAGCTAGCAGGGGAGGCAACACTGAAGCTTTCTTT,TRBV7-2,TRBJ1-1,many,-
CASSLVFGIPQETQYF,TGTGCCAGCAGCTTAGTATTCGGGATCCCCCAAGAGACCCAGTACTTC,TRBV7-2,TRBJ2-5,many,-
CASSLDRGFSLGTGELFF,TGCGCCAGCAGCTTGGATCGGGGTTTTTCCTTAGGGACCGGGGAGCTGTTTTTT,TRBV5-1,TRBJ2-2,many,-
CASSLNTEAFF,TGTGCCAGCAGCTTGAACACTGAAGCTTTCTTT,TRBV7-9,TRBJ1-1,many,-
CAWSSREDTEAFF,TGTGCCTGGAGTTCGCGGGAGGACACTGAAGCTTTCTTT,TRBV30,TRBJ1-1,few,-
CASSGGFGAGEQYF,TGTGCCAGCAGCGGGGGGTTCGGGGCTGGCGAGCAGTACTTC,TRBV7-9,TRBJ2-7,many,-
CSARDPSREGYGYTF,TGCAGTGCTAGAGATCCATCAAGGGAAGGATATGGCTACACCTTC,TRBV20-1,TRBJ1-2,few,-
CSVDSVAEQFF,TGCAGCGTTGATTCTGTGGCCGAGCAGTTCTTC,TRBV29-1,TRBJ2-1,many,-
CASSFRDPADTQYF,TGCGCCAGCAGCTTTCGGGACCCGGCGGATACGCAGTATTTT,TRBV5-1,TRBJ2-3,many,-
CASSLEGQIYGYTF,TGCGCCAGCAGCTTGGAAGGGCAGATTTATGGCTACACCTTC,TRBV5-1,TRBJ1-2,-,-
CASTPPRDRGTDTQYF,TGTGCCAGCACCCCCCCGCGGGACAGGGGCACAGATACGCAGTATTTT,TRBV6-6,TRBJ2-3,many,TRBD1
CASSALGQVVYEQYF,TGTGCCAGCAGTGCCCTGGGACAGGTAGTGTACGAGCAGTACTTC,TRBV6-6,TRBJ2-7,many,TRBD1
CSPPGTGASYGYTF,TGCAGTCCGCCGGGGACAGGGGCGAGCTATGGCTACACCTTC,TRBV20-1,TRBJ1-2,few,TRBD1
CASSQPRTGQNYGYTF,TGCGCCAGCAGTCAGCCAAGGACGGGACAAAACTATGGCTACACCTTC,TRBV23-1,TRBJ1-2,-,-
CASSFLGEQYF,TGTGCCAGCAGCTTTCTAGGGGAGCAGTACTTC,TRBV7-2,TRBJ2-7,many,-
CASNPLRGYNEQFF,TGTGCCAGCAATCCCTTAAGGGGGTACAATGAGCAGTTCTTC,TRBV12-3/TRBV12-4,TRBJ2-1,few,-
CASSADRGRRIKGYTF,TGTGCCAGCAGTGCCGACAGGGGGCGCCGAATTAAGGGCTACACCTTC,TRBV2,TRBJ1-2,-,TRBD1
CASSQDRSSGNTIYF,TGTGCCAGCAGTCAAGACAGAAGCTCTGGAAACACCATATATTTT,TRBV28,TRBJ1-3,many,-
CASSQVSGRRNSPLHF,TGTGCCAGCAGCCAAGTAAGCGGCAGAAGGAATTCACCCCTCCACTTT,TRBV3-1,TRBJ1-6,-,-
CSVGQMSSGANVLTF,TGCAGCGTTGGACAGATGAGCTCTGGGGCCAACGTCCTGACTTTC,TRBV29-1,TRBJ2-6,-,-
CASSYSTRPNYGYTF,TGTGCCAGCAGTTACTCAACCAGACCCAACTATGGCTACACCTTC,TRBV6-5,TRBJ1-2,-,-
CASSLGAGTGEVGTDTQYF,TGTGCCAGCAGCTTAGGAGCCGGGACAGGGGAAGTCGGCACAGATACGCAGTATTTT,TRBV7-2,TRBJ2-3,many,TRBD1
CSASTGNTGELFF,TGCAGTGCTAGCACAGGCAACACCGGGGAGCTGTTTTTT,TRBV20-1,TRBJ2-2,few,-
CASSLTGGTTYEQYF,TGTGCCAGCAGCTTGACGGGGGGGACTACCTACGAGCAGTACTTC,TRBV13,TRBJ2-7,many,TRBD2
CASSEGHRARDTQYF,TGTGCCAGCAGCGAGGGACATCGGGCCCGGGATACGCAGTATTTT,TRBV5-4,TRBJ2-3,many,-
CSAGAGTGSSTEAFF,TGCAGTGCTGGCGCCGGAACAGGGTCTAGCACTGAAGCTTTCTTT,TRBV20-1,TRBJ1-1,few,-
CSAPPAGRADNQPQHF,TGCAGTGCTCCCCCGGCGGGCAGGGCAGACAATCAGCCCCAGCATTTT,TRBV20-1,TRBJ1-5,many,-
CATKPQNMNTEAFF,TGTGCCACGAAACCACAGAATATGAACACTGAAGCTTTCTTT,TRBV6-5,TRBJ1-1,many,-
CASSDVGPRRAGNEQFF,TGTGCCAGCAGTGACGTCGGGCCCAGGAGGGCTGGCAATGAGCAGTTCTTC,TRBV6-4,TRBJ2-1,-,-
CASSLPTSGVTEAFF,TGTGCCAGCAGTTTACCCACGAGTGGAGTGACTGAAGCTTTCTTT,TRBV28,TRBJ1-1,many,-
CASSSVGASMGDTQYF,TGTGCCAGCAGCTCTGTCGGGGCTTCTATGGGGGATACGCAGTATTTT,TRBV7-2,TRBJ2-3,many,-
CATSRDRTGSTEAFF,TGTGCCACCAGCAGAGATCGCACGGGGAGCACTGAAGCTTTCTTT,TRBV15,TRBJ1-1,many,-
CSAPRQGPHQPQHF,TGCAGTGCTCCTCGTCAGGGTCCGCATCAGCCCCAGCATTTT,TRBV20-1,TRBJ1-5,many,-
CASSSLTGGSKNYGYTF,TGTGCCAGCAGTTCCTTGACAGGGGGATCTAAAAACTATGGCTACACCTTC,TRBV28,TRBJ1-2,-,TRBD1
CAISPDSEEKLFF,TGTGCCATCAGTCCAGACAGTGAGGAAAAACTGTTTTTT,TRBV10-3,TRBJ1-4,-,-
CASSFSGEEQFF,TGTGCCAGCAGTTTTTCGGGCGAGGAGCAGTTCTTC,TRBV27,TRBJ2-1,many,-
CASSGTRDTEAFF,TGTGCCAGCAGTGGTACCAGGGACACTGAAGCTTTCTTT,TRBV6-2/TRBV6-3,TRBJ1-1,-,-
CSARGLAGPSSYNEQFF,TGCAGTGCCCGAGGACTAGCGGGGCCTTCCTCCTACAATGAGCAGTTCTTC,TRBV20-1,TRBJ2-1,-,TRBD2
CASSLSIHEQFF,TGTGCCAGCAGTTTGTCTATCCATGAGCAGTTCTTC,TRBV12-3/TRBV12-4,TRBJ2-1,many,-
CASSLPQGRPGELFF,TGTGCCAGCAGTTTGCCGCAGGGAAGGCCCGGGGAGCTGTTTTTT,TRBV12-3/TRBV12-4,TRBJ2-2,many,-